One sample yielded the 9 T cell receptor beta chains listed below, sequenced in a study of human T cells and chemical hapten exposure. TCRdb analysed the RACE reads with MiXCR anew, one entry per CDR3 protein. The sample shows under 90,000 distinct CDR3 sequences, roughly 8.8% of them seen only once. Time point here: pre-sensitization, week 0. Treatment denoted: therapeutic diphenylcyclopropenone sensitization with weekly scalp DPC. The specimen comprised whole blood, sampled in connection with sensitization to the hapten diphenylcyclopropenone (DPC). All receptors derive from a woman between 40 and 55 years old with alopecia areata. Some clones in this sample may be carry-over from other donors' samples.

This chain connects TRBV12-3 or TRBV12-4 to TRBJ1-3, with 7 bases aligning to TRBD1. The V gene end was trimmed by 4 bases and the J gene end by 0 bases; junction bases not matched to a gene: 3. The CDR3 covers 15 residues. The CDR3 sequence: CASSWRQGSGNTIYF. In DNA, the CDR3 is TGTGCCAGCAGTTGGAGACAGGGCTCTGGAAACACCATATATTTT.

This chain connects TRBV5-1 to TRBJ1-1; perhaps TRBD1 as D (5 bases). The CDR3 extends over 15 amino acids. V gave up 4 bases and J gave up 0 bases, with 13 bases separating them. CDR1 is SGHRS and CDR2 is YFSETQ in the germline V gene. The CDR3, as DNA: TGCGCCAGCAGCAAAGACAGTACTATGAACACTGAAGCTTTCTTT. Its translation: CASSKDSTMNTEAFF. Based on the CDR3 plus reference TRBV5-1 and TRBJ1-1, the full variable domain is KAGVTQTPRYLIKTRGQQVTLSCSPISGHRSVSWYQQTPGQGLQFLFEYFSETQRNKGNFPGRFSGRQFSNSRSEMNVSTLELGDSALYLCASSKDSTMNTEAFFGQGTRLTVV.

In this sample, this clonotype turned up a few times. The rearrangement joins TRBV12-3 or TRBV12-4 to TRBJ2-1; D may correspond to TRBD1 or TRBD2 (6 bases each). Deletions cut 7 bases from V and 7 bases from J, with 17 bases between. The CDR3 has 14 amino acids. The CDR3 sequence: CASTGGLGANEQFF. CDR3 sequence (DNA): TGTGCCAGCACCGGGGGACTGGGGGCTAATGAGCAGTTCTTC.

This clonotype was seen ten or more times. The chain carries TRBV7-9 and TRBJ2-5; TRBD2 agrees at 16 bases. J gave up 5 bases and V 5 bases, and 8 bases lay outside the gene matches. The CDR3 runs to 17 residues. The germline gives CDR1 SEHNR, CDR2 FQNEAQ (reference sequence). Here the CDR3 reads CASSPGTSGGAVETQYF. CDR3 sequence (DNA): TGTGCCAGCAGCCCCGGGACTAGCGGGGGGGCAGTCGAGACCCAGTACTTC.

This clonotype was seen only a few times. This CDR3 is CAWSTTSAETQYF. CDR3 DNA: TGTGCCTGGAGTACGACCTCCGCAGAGACCCAGTACTTC. V gene TRBV30 combines with J gene TRBJ2-5; D not certain. The CDR3 extends over 13 amino acids. The germline V and J ends were trimmed by 2 bases and 4 bases, with 11 bases remaining between them. The germline gives CDR1 GTSNPN, CDR2 SVGIG (reference sequence).

V and J are TRBV3-1 and TRBJ2-1; D gene uncertain. Trimming took off 1 base at V and 9 bases at J, with 10 bases between the two ends. CDR1 and CDR2 from the germline V gene are LGHDT and YNNKEL (reference sequence). The length of the CDR3 is 13 residues. The CDR3 loop reads CASSQGPTFEQFF. CDR3 in DNA: TGTGCCAGCAGCCAAGGCCCAACTTTTGAGCAGTTCTTC.

The CDR3 DNA reads TGCGCCAGCAGCCAAGATGGTGGGACTAGCAATCAGCCCCAGCATTTT. It is translated as CASSQDGGTSNQPQHF. This chain uses TRBV4-3 with TRBJ1-5, with D possibly matching TRBD1 (5 bases). The CDR3 consists of 16 residues. The V end lost 0 bases, the J end lost 0 bases, and 9 bases lay between the germline ends. CDR1 and CDR2 (germline): LGHNA, YSLEER.

There are a few counts of this clonotype. The J gene is TRBJ1-6, the V gene TRBV7-8; TRBD1 is a possible D gene (6 bases). CDR1 is SGHVS and CDR2 is FQNEAQ in the germline V gene. V dropped 4 bases and J dropped 4 bases, with 14 bases sitting between them. This CDR3 is built from 16 residues. The CDR3 region is CASSSLDSIYNSPLHF. CDR3 DNA sequence: TGTGCCAGCAGCTCCCTGGACAGCATATATAATTCACCCCTCCACTTT.

The rearrangement links TRBV12-3 or TRBV12-4 to TRBJ1-1; D not resolved. The V and J ends lost 5 bases and 1 base respectively, with 8 bases between them. This CDR3 spans 13 amino acids. In nucleotides, the CDR3 is TGTGCCAGCAGTCCCTTCAAGAACACTGAAGCTTTCTTT. Its protein product is CASSPFKNTEAFF.